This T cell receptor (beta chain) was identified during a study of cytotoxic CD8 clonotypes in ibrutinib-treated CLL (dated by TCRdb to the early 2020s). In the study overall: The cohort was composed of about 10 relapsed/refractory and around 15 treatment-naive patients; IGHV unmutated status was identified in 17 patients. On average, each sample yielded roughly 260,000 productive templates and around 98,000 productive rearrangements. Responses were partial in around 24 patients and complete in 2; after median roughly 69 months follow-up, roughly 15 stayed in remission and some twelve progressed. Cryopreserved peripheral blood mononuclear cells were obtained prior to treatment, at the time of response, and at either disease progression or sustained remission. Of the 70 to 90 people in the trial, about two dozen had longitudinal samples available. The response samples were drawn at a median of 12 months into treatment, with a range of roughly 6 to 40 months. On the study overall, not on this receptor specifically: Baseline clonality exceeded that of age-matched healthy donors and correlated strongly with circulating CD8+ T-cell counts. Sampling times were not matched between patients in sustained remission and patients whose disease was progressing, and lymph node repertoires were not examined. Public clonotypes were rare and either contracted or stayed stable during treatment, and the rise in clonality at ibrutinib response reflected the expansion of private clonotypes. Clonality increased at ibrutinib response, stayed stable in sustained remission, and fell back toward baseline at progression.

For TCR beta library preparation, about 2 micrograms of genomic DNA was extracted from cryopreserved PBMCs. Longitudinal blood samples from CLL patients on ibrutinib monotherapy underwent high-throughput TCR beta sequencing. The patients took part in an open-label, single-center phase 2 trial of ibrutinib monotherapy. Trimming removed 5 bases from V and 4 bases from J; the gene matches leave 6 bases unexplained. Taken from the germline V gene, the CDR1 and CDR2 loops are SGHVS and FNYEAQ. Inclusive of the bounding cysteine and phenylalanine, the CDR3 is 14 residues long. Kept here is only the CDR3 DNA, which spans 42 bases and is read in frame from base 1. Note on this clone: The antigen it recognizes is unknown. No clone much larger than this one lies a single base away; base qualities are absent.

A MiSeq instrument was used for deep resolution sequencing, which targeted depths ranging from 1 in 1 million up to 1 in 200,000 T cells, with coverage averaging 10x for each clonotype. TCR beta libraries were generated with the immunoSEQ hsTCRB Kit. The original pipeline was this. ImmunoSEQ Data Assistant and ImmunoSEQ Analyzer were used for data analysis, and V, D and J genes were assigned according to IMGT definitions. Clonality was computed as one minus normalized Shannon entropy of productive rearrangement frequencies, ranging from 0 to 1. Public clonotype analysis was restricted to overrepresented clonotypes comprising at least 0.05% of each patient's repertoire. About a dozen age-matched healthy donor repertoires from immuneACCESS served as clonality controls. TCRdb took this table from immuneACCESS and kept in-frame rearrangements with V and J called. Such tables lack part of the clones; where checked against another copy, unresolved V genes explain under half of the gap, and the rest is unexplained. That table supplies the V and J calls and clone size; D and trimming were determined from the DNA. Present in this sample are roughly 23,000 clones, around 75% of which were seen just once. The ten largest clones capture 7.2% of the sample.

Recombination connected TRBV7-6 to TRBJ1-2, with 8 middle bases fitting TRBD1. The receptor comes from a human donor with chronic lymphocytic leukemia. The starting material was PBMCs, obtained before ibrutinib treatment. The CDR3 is CASSPDRGSYGYTF. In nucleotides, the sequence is TGTGCCAGCAGCCCAGACAGGGGCTCCTATGGCTACACCTTC.